The 20 T cell receptor beta chains below were found in one sample sequenced in a study of tumor and adjacent non-tumor tissue in lung cancer. No cell sorting was done before RNA was extracted from the tissue. A modified ARM-PCR protocol with three rounds of nested PCR amplified TCRbeta. Via MiXCR, TCRdb re-called the multiplex PCR reads, giving one row per CDR3 protein. Found here are approximately 90,000 distinct CDR3 sequences, about 61% of them singletons; the top ten hold about 15%. The source material was lung tumor tissue. Receptor source: a man between 65 and 80 years old with non-small cell lung cancer.

Notes on this clonotype: Germline is not matched at one junction end, which may reflect a read error. The rearrangement links TRBV11-1 to TRBJ2-2, with D perhaps assigned TRBD1 or TRBD2 (5 bases each). This CDR3 has 14 amino acids. Germline V gene lookup returns CDR1 SGHAT and CDR2 FQDESV (reference sequence). CDR3 sequence reads: CASSLAPGPRELLF. CDR3 DNA: TGTGCCAGCAGCTTAGCTCCGGGCCCCAGGGAGCTGTTATTT.

This clonotype was picked up many times. Germline is not matched at one junction end, which may reflect a read error. The chain combines TRBV11-2 with TRBJ2-1; 9 bases line up with TRBD2. Per germline, CDR1 SGHAT and CDR2 FQNNGV. The length of the CDR3 is 14 residues. CDR3 sequence: CASSFIEREVERFF. CDR3 nucleotides: TGTGCCAGCAGCTTTATAGAGCGGGAGGTTGAGCGGTTCTTC.

This clonotype was seen a few times. V is TRBV7-9 and J is TRBJ2-5, with D perhaps matching TRBD1 (6 bases). CDR1 and CDR2 (germline): SEHNR, FQNEAQ (reference sequence). The V end lost 2 bases, the J end lost 4 bases, and 11 bases lay between the germline ends. The length of the CDR3 is 14 residues. CDR3 protein: CASSLRAGAETQYF. DNA of the CDR3: TGTGCCAGCAGCTTAAGGGCAGGGGCAGAGACCCAGTACTTC. The full variable domain, in which reference TRBV7-9 and TRBJ2-5 provide the parts outside the CDR3, is DTGVSQNPRHKITKRGQNVTFRCDPISEHNRLYWYRQTLGQGPEFLTYFQNEAQLEKSRLLSDRFSAERPKGSFSTLEIQRTEQGDSAMYLCASSLRAGAETQYFGPGTRLLVL.

This clonotype came up a few times. This may arise from a read error, as a much more abundant clone is one base away. V gene TRBV7-9 combines with J gene TRBJ1-2; no clear D. The CDR3 is 12 amino acids. CDR1 SEHNR and CDR2 FQNEAQ come from the germline V gene (reference sequence). The CDR3 DNA follows: TGTGTCAGCAGCTTGCAGGACTATGGCTACACCTTC. This codes for CVSSLQDYGYTF.

This clonotype has just a few counts. This chain links TRBV5-1 with TRBJ2-5; D call uncertain. The CDR3 extends over 13 amino acids. Deletions cut 7 bases from V and 3 bases from J, with 13 bases between. The germline gives CDR1 SGHRS, CDR2 YFSETQ. The CDR3 sequence: CASFEGTKETQYF. The CDR3 coding sequence is TGCGCCAGCTTCGAAGGTACCAAAGAGACCCAGTACTTC.

The chain couples TRBV7-9 to TRBJ2-1; 9 bases agree with TRBD2. V trimming: 3 bases; J trimming: 9 bases; junction bases outside the gene matches: 9. Germline V gene lookup returns CDR1 SEHNR and CDR2 FQNEAQ (reference sequence). The CDR3 contains 15 residues. The CDR3 coding sequence is TGTGCCAGCAGCTTCCCAACTAGCGGGTTAAGTGAGCAGTTCTTC. Translation: CASSFPTSGLSEQFF.

Of note for this clonotype: The missing conserved phenylalanine or tryptophan at the end of this CDR3 makes a read error likely. The gene calls are TRBV6-1 and TRBJ2-1, with a weak D call TRBD2 (6 bases). The CDR3 has 13 residues. Germline CDR1 reads MNHNS; CDR2 reads SASEGT. V lost 6 bases and J 13 bases, leaving 19 bases between the germline ends. The DNA for the CDR3 is TGTGCCAGCAGCGCTATACTAACGGGAGACCAGTTCATC. The encoded protein is CASSAILTGDQFI.

On this clonotype: One end of the junction fails to match germline, which may point to a read error. The CDR3 sequence is CASNLTLTIPEQYF. In nucleotides, the CDR3 is TGCGCCAGCAACTTGACTCTAACTATCCCGGAGCAGTACTTC. The gene calls are TRBV5-1 and TRBJ2-7; D not certain. The V gene's germline CDR1 is SGHRS and CDR2 YFSETQ. The CDR3 consists of 14 residues.

To note about this clonotype: The junction departs from germline at one end; a sequencing error may be responsible. The chain carries TRBV11-2 and TRBJ1-2; no reliable D call. This CDR3 region has 13 residues. Germline-derived CDR1 and CDR2 are SGHAT and FQNNGV. The DNA of the CDR3 is TGTGCTAGCAGCCTCCTACCTAACTATGGCTACACCTTC. Its protein product is CASSLLPNYGYTF.

For this clonotype: Germline is not matched at one junction end, which may reflect a read error. The CDR3 DNA reads TGCGCCAGCTCACCGGGACAGGGGCTCTCTTACGTGCAGTACTTC. Translation gives CASSPGQGLSYVQYF. The gene calls are TRBV4-1 and TRBJ2-7, with TRBD1 identical over 10 bases. The CDR3 runs 15 residues. CDR1 MGHRA and CDR2 YSYEKL come from the germline V gene.

This clonotype was picked up a small number of times. A much larger clone is a single base away; this may be a read error. The chain couples TRBV12-3 or TRBV12-4 to TRBJ1-4; D ambiguous. The CDR3 has 13 amino acids. The CDR3 region is CTIRSAGNEKLFF. The CDR3 nucleotides are TGTACCATCCGGTCCGCGGGGAATGAAAAACTGTTTTTT.

About this clonotype: Compared with germline, one end of the junction differs, possibly owing to a read error. The genes are TRBV10-3 and TRBJ2-2, with D perhaps assigned TRBD1 or TRBD2 (5 bases each). Germline values: CDR1 ENHRY, CDR2 SYGVKD. CDR3 length: 15 amino acids. The CDR3 sequence is CAINESTQGTGELLF. Written as DNA, the CDR3 is TGTGCCATCAATGAGTCGACTCAGGGCACCGGGGAGCTGTTATTT.

This clonotype was recorded at least ten times. This may be a read error, as it is one base from a much larger clone. The chain couples TRBV20-1 to TRBJ1-1, with 8 bases lining up with TRBD1. Germline loops: CDR1 DFQATT, CDR2 SNEGSKA (reference sequence). CDR3 length: 13 residues. V lost 1 base, J lost 6 bases, and 4 bases stayed unmatched. CDR3 sequence reads: CSARAGGHSEAFF. Here the CDR3 DNA reads TGCAGTGCTAGAGCAGGGGGCCACTCTGAAGCTTTCTTT.

In regard to this clonotype: This may come from a read error, since a much larger clone is one base off. The gene calls are TRBV20-1 and TRBJ1-2; weak D call: TRBD1 (5 bases). CDR1 and CDR2 (germline): DFQATT, SNEGSKA (reference sequence). The CDR3 is 14 amino acids. The DNA for the CDR3 is TGCAGGATGACCCAGGGTTCAGATTTCTATGGCTACACCTTC. As protein: CRMTQGSDFYGYTF.

A remark on this clonotype: A much larger clone differs from this one at a single base, so this may be a read error. The rearrangement links TRBV5-6 to TRBJ2-1; D ambiguous. The V gene lost 1 base and the J gene lost 11 bases, with 10 bases spanning the gap. From germline, CDR1 is SGHDT and CDR2 YYEEEE. This CDR3 has 12 residues. CDR3 nucleotides: TGTGCCAGCAGCTTGTCGGGTGTTAAGCAGTTCTTC. Translation gives CASSLSGVKQFF.

A few counts support this clonotype. The V gene is TRBV12-3 or TRBV12-4, the J gene TRBJ2-2; D ambiguous. The CDR3 consists of 14 residues. Trimming cost V 5 bases and J 8 bases, with 15 bases left between them. CDR3 sequence reads: CASSALIPRGELFF. The CDR3 DNA reads TGTGCCAGCAGTGCCCTGATACCTAGGGGGGAGCTGTTTTTT.

About this clonotype itself: Possible read error: a much larger clone is one base away. This chain uses TRBV20-1 with TRBJ1-4, with TRBD1 as a possible D gene (6 bases). V was cut by 6 bases and J by 6 bases, with 14 bases left in between. The CDR3 consists of 13 residues. From germline, CDR1 is DFQATT and CDR2 SNEGSKA (reference sequence). CDR3 loop: CSATTGGDEKLFF. DNA for the CDR3: TGCAGTGCCACGACAGGAGGCGATGAAAAACTGTTTTTT.

With respect to this clonotype: It may be a read error: a sequence one base away is much more abundant. The J gene is TRBJ2-1, the V gene TRBV7-9; the match to TRBD2 covers 8 bases. V shed 8 bases and J 8 bases; nucleotides not matched to a gene: 8. This CDR3 is 13 amino acids long. In germline, CDR1 is SEHNR, CDR2 FQNEAQ (reference sequence). The CDR3: CASGLAGWDEQFF. The CDR3 DNA reads TGTGCCAGCGGACTAGCAGGGTGGGATGAGCAGTTCTTC.

This clonotype has ten or more counts. This chain uses TRBV29-1 with TRBJ1-5, with no clear D. From germline, CDR1 is SQVTM and CDR2 ANQGSEA. The germline V and J ends were trimmed by 5 bases and 4 bases, with 9 bases remaining between them. The CDR3 consists of 12 residues. The CDR3 region is CSVRVGNQPQHF. The CDR3 nucleotides are TGCAGCGTTCGGGTGGGGAATCAGCCCCAGCATTTT.

Comments on this clonotype: This may come from a read error, since a much larger clone is one base off. CDR3 residues: CASKGLAGGTDTRYF. DNA for the CDR3: TGTGCCAGTAAGGGACTAGCGGGAGGAACAGATACGCGGTATTTT. The chain combines TRBV2 with TRBJ2-3, with 15 bases identical to TRBD2. Germline CDR1 is SNHLY and CDR2 is FYNNEI. The CDR3 runs 15 residues.